Sequencing of this TCR beta chain was carried out in a study of T cell responses to AZD1222 COVID-19 vaccine (dated by TCRdb to the early 2020s). In terms of the full investigation: TCR sequencing was performed for 230 to 250 trial participants, of whom about 200 were given two doses of AZD1222 and around 25 were given two doses of MenACWY control vaccine. Trial participants were enrolled by age into 18-55, 56-69 and 70-plus year subgroups, with approximately 150, 30 and 60 TCR-sequenced participants respectively.

The CDR3 regions of human TCRbeta chains were subjected to immunosequencing. On the authors' methods: Repertoire TCRs were matched against a reference library of SARS-CoV-2-specific TCRs generated with the MIRA antigen-specificity platform. Breadth was defined as the fraction of unique TCRs that were SARS-CoV-2-associated, and depth was defined as the fraction of total T cells that were SARS-CoV-2-associated. Using the MIRA data, every spike-specific TCR was mapped to the spike region that the TCR reacted to and assigned to either a CD4 or a CD8 class. Log10-transformed breadth and depth values were compared by one-way ANOVA with Sidak's multiple comparisons tests. Drawn from immuneACCESS, this table holds only the in-frame rearrangements with V and J called that TCRdb kept. Clones are partly lost; checked studies trace under half to an unresolved V gene and leave the rest unexplained. The DNA was the basis for D and trimming; V, J and clone size are from that table. The sample table lists 150,000 or so clones, approximately 90% of them with a count of one. The top ten clonotypes cover approximately 7.2% of the sample.

Results and caveats for the whole study, not just this receptor: Reportedly, almost half of the unique spike-specific TCRs recognized epitopes lying outside the regions that are mutated in the B.1.351 and B.1.1.7 variants. Conclusions about previously exposed vaccinees are limited because only five to seven AZD1222 recipients were SARS-CoV-2 seropositive at baseline. Participants were mostly white British and included more females than males, and it was suggested by the authors that clonal diversity may have been underestimated. In the small 56-69-year group, the increase in depth fell short of significance, most likely because of low power. Because no day 14 peak-response samples were available, repertoires were characterized only after the peak T cell response. After two AZD1222 doses, both the breadth and the depth of spike-specific TCRs were significantly higher than at day 0 and than in MenACWY recipients. CD4 TCRs associated with the vaccine covered the entire spike protein, and the dominant responses were in regions 160-218 and 743-854.

As for this clone: Its antigen is unknown. Per-base quality was not reported, and no clone a single base away is much larger than it.

The time point label corresponds to: sample from adult after SARS-CoV-2 infection, after symptom onset. A couple of convalescent COVID-19 patients, sampled after symptom onset from adults with prior SARS-CoV-2 infection, were also TCR-sequenced for comparison. The CDR3 holds 19 amino acids from the cysteine to the phenylalanine. Only the CDR3 part of the read is kept: 57 bases, read in frame from the first base. A distance of 16 bases separates the germline ends of V and J, which lose 1 base and 0 bases respectively. For CDR1 and CDR2, the germline V gene lists ENHRY and SYGVKD. The receptor's source is an adult who had recovered from COVID-19. The sequenced sample was peripheral blood, obtained after recovery from COVID-19. This receptor chain uses TRBV10-3 and TRBJ1-6; TRBD1 might be the D gene, on 5 matching bases. The sequence in DNA is TGTGCCATCAGTGAGTTACCCGGGACGGTTAGCTCCTATAATTCACCCCTCCACTTT. The translation is CAISELPGTVSSYNSPLHF.